This T cell receptor beta chain is from a study of blood T cell repertoires in COVID-19. Study as a whole: Specimens from acute and convalescent COVID-19 originated in the United States, Italy and Spain. From T cells, B-cell-depleted T cells, or PBMCs came the material, which was cDNA or gDNA.

This CDR3 is 16 amino acids long. Germline V gene data show CDR1 as MNHEY and CDR2 as SMNVEV (reference sequence). Trimming left V 3 bases short and J 1 base short, with 13 bases between. As originally analysed: Amplification of reference gene primers was used by the study to estimate nucleated cell counts. The method was immunoSEQ multiplex PCR; TCRdb's version includes in-frame clones alone and lacks a portion of them. V and J calls and clone size are those listed in that table; D and trimming were worked out from the DNA. The table has roughly 100,000 clones, around 92% seen once. This TCR derives from a man aged 50-59 years with active COVID-19. Sequenced sample: peripheral blood. The chain is built from TRBV27 and TRBJ2-1, with D tentatively TRBD2 (6 bases). For the CDR3, the DNA is TGTGCCAGCAGTTTTGTGGGAGGATCGTCCTACAATGAGCAGTTCTTC. Translated: CASSFVGGSSYNEQFF.